Sequencing of this T cell receptor (beta chain) was carried out in a study of blood T cell repertoires in COVID-19. Looking at the study overall: From the United States, Italy and Spain came samples of acute and convalescent COVID-19. T cells, B-cell-depleted T cells, or PBMCs supplied cDNA or gDNA.

Authors' methods: Quantification of nucleated cells was approximated via reference gene primer amplification. The assay was immunoSEQ multiplex PCR, and TCRdb's table has in-frame clones only and misses some. V, J and clone size derive from that table, while D and trimming were established from the DNA sequence. Among around 100,000 clones listed, roughly 72% were seen once. The sequence derives from an older man with acute or convalescent COVID-19. The sample consisted of peripheral blood.

The CDR3 DNA reads TGTGCCAGCAGCACCTCCGGACAGGGGCCCTACGAGCAGTACTTC. This sequence encodes CASSTSGQGPYEQYF. The chain links TRBV28 to TRBJ2-7; 9 bases fit TRBD1. V shed 6 bases and J 2 bases; nucleotides not matched to a gene: 8. Per germline, CDR1 MDHEN and CDR2 SYDVKM. The CDR3 extends over 15 amino acids.